This TCR beta chain is from a study of response to subunit inactivated influenza vaccine. Study findings and constraints: Authors suggested each seasonal flu vaccination may recruit only limited numbers of new T cells.

This clonotype was detected only a few times. The antigen is not known. CDR3 length: 15 residues. V was shortened by 0 bases and J by 0 bases, with 12 bases between the two germline ends. Germline assignment: CDR1 DFQATT and CDR2 SNEGSKA (reference sequence). TCRdb passed the RT-PCR reads through MiXCR, listing each CDR3 protein once. The table lists 450,000 to 600,000 distinct CDR3 sequences, approximately 17% of them singletons, with 3% in the top ten. The chain couples TRBV20-1 to TRBJ2-7, with D perhaps being TRBD1 or TRBD2 (7 bases each). The receptor was derived from a man aged 45 to 75 who received an inactivated influenza vaccine. The material was CD4+ T cells sorted from PBMCs, obtained less than 30 months after vaccination. CDR3 in DNA: TGCAGTGCTAGAGAGTCAGGGGGGGGCTCCTACGAGCAGTACTTC. The encoded protein is CSARESGGGSYEQYF.